These 5 T cell receptor beta chains share one sample of origin, sequenced in a study of beta chain features in type 1 diabetes. Expressed TCRB transcripts were sequenced, since all the RNA that had been isolated was reverse transcribed. The protocol was immunoSEQ multiplex PCR, while the TCRdb copy is restricted to in-frame clones and leaves out a portion. Altogether hundreds of thousands of clones are present, around 12% being singletons, with the ten largest covering 0.017%. Source material: naive CD4+ T cells from blood. The source is a man aged 18 to 29 in good health.

The table lists this clone with a few counts. The rearrangement links TRBV5-8 to TRBJ1-1; 7 nucleotides match TRBD1. With V trimmed by 4 bases and J by 1 base, 7 bases remained unmatched. The CDR3 runs to 15 residues. From germline, CDR1 is SGHTS and CDR2 YDEGEE. The CDR3 region is CASSPRGGRNTEAFF. The CDR3 DNA reads TGTGCCAGCAGCCCGAGAGGGGGCAGGAACACTGAAGCTTTCTTT.

This clone was observed a handful of times. This sequence joins TRBV28 and TRBJ1-6, with 9 positions matching TRBD1. Germline V gives CDR1 MDHEN, CDR2 SYDVKM. The ends lost 5 bases at V and 5 bases at J; junction bases unmatched: 4. This CDR3 contains 15 residues. CDR3 protein: CASSTGGRDNSPLHF. The CDR3 nucleotides read TGTGCCAGCAGTACAGGGGGCCGGGATAATTCACCCCTCCACTTT. Based on the CDR3 plus reference TRBV28 and TRBJ1-6, the full variable domain is DVKVTQSSRYLVKRTGEKVFLECVQDMDHENMFWYRQDPGLGLRLIYFSYDVKMKEKGDIPEGYSVSREKKERFSLILESASTNQTSMYLCASSTGGRDNSPLHFGNGTRLTVT.

This clone was observed a handful of times. The rearrangement uses TRBV27 and TRBJ2-5; a possible D gene is TRBD2 (6 bases). V dropped 2 bases and J dropped 5 bases, with 12 bases sitting between them. The CDR3 loop spans 14 amino acids. CDR1 MNHEY and CDR2 SMNVEV come from the germline V gene (reference sequence). Here the CDR3 DNA reads TGTGCCAGCAGTTTAGGGGGGAGACTGGAGACCCAGTACTTC. Its translation: CASSLGGRLETQYF.

In nucleotides, the CDR3 is TGTGCCAGCAGCTTAGACGGTCAGGCGAACACTGAAGCTTTCTTT. This codes for CASSLDGQANTEAFF. This rearrangement joins TRBV7-8 to TRBJ1-1; D is uncertain. CDR3 size: 15 residues. V was shortened by 1 base and J by 1 base, with 10 bases between the two germline ends. Germline CDR1 SGHVS, CDR2 FQNEAQ.

In its sample, this clone was seen a few times. The V gene is TRBV19, the J gene TRBJ1-5, with a weak D call TRBD1 (5 bases). The germline V and J ends were trimmed by 9 bases and 4 bases, with 16 bases remaining between them. The CDR3 loop spans 14 amino acids. CDR1 LNHDA and CDR2 SQIVND come from the germline V gene (reference sequence). The CDR3 coding sequence is TGTGCCAGCAGCCCTGGGGGGTGGAATCAGCCCCAGCATTTT. It yields the protein CASSPGGWNQPQHF.